These 2 T cell receptor beta chains were sequenced from one sample in a study of blood T cell repertoires in COVID-19 (dated by TCRdb to 2018 to 2020). Preparation of the library involved the immunoSEQ multiplex PCR assay. TCRdb obtained this table from immuneACCESS and retained in-frame rearrangements with V and J assigned. These tables miss some clones; where compared with another copy, unresolved V genes account for less than half of the shortfall, and the remainder is unexplained. For this sample the table gives approximately 150,000 clones, of which 70% to 90% were detected only once. The ten largest clones take up roughly 8.1% of the sample. Input material: peripheral blood. These receptors came from a woman older than 75 with COVID-19, enrolled during active disease.

The chain joins TRBV10-3 to TRBJ1-3; D may be TRBD1 (5 bases). Germline V gives CDR1 ENHRY, CDR2 SYGVKD. Trimming shortened V by 10 bases and J by 8 bases, and 12 bases separated the two germline ends. This CDR3 comprises 11 residues. CDR3 bases: TGTGCCACGGGGGTAGGGGACACCATATATTTT. Its protein product is CATGVGDTIYF.

Details on this clone: The same CDR3 is also encoded by other DNA sequences in this sample. The CDR3 here is CASSLSSGYNEQFF. The CDR3 bases are TGTGCCAGCAGCTTGTCTAGCGGGTACAATGAGCAGTTCTTC. J is TRBJ2-1 and V is TRBV7-9; 8 nucleotides line up with TRBD2. The trim removed 3 bases at V and 4 bases at J, leaving 2 bases unmatched. Germline-derived CDR1 and CDR2 are SEHNR and FQNEAQ (reference sequence). The length of the CDR3 is 14 residues.